This T cell receptor beta chain was documented in a study of control samples from healthy donors and cancer patients. The CDR3 is made up of 13 amino acids. Looked up from germline, CDR1 is SGDLS and CDR2 is YYNGEE. The V end was cut by 0 bases, the J end by 6 bases, with 7 bases between. Profiled with immunoSEQ multiplex PCR; TCRdb holds only in-frame clones, not every one. This table has roughly 120,000 clones, roughly 91% appearing once. The receptor was isolated from a man in his forties or fifties with head and neck cancer. This rearrangement joins TRBV9 to TRBJ1-5; D not resolved. The sequencing input was PBMCs. The CDR3 DNA follows: TGTGCCAGCAGCGTAGCTTCAGGTCAGCCCCAGCATTTT. Translated: CASSVASGQPQHF.